What follows is one T cell receptor beta chain and its context. Its antigen is unknown. The length of the CDR3 is 12 residues. The ends were cut back, 1 base at V and 9 bases at J, with 8 bases in the middle. It was cDNA, reverse transcribed from extracted RNA, that served as the sequencing template. Repertoires were generated with immunoSEQ multiplex PCR, while TCRdb's copy carries only in-frame clones and drops some. The data contain 150,000 to 200,000 clones, about 72% of them singletons. The data belong to a study of CD8+ T cells in alopecia areata. Regarding the study as a whole: Scalp sample sequencing also detects resident alphabeta T cells of normal skin.

Collected material from alopecia areata patients comprised lesional scalp punch biopsies and peripheral blood. The chain couples TRBV23-1 to TRBJ2-3; tentative D call: TRBD1 (5 bases). TRBV23-1 is an ORF for which the function is uncertain. The source material was CD8+ T cells sorted from blood, sampled at week 0. The TCR was taken from a human donor with alopecia areata. In nucleotides, the CDR3 is TGCGCCAGCAGTCAATGGGGCGTGACGCAGTATTTT. It encodes CASSQWGVTQYF.